Following are 20 T cell receptor beta chains from one sample sequenced in a study of T cell repertoires in cytomegalovirus infection. TCRdb re-analysed the reads in MiXCR, keeping a single row per CDR3 protein. This sample has a few hundred thousand distinct CDR3 sequences, with around 9.5% found just once. Sequencing input: PBMCs. The receptors here all came from a human donor in good health (CMV status not recorded). Some clones in this sample may be carry-over from other donors' samples.

This clonotype occurred many times. The J gene is TRBJ2-7, the V gene TRBV7-2, with 7 positions matching TRBD2. Germline trimming cut 5 bases from V and 0 bases from J; bases unmatched to any gene: 10. CDR3 length: 16 amino acids. The V gene's germline CDR1 is SGHTA and CDR2 FQGNSA. CDR3 coding DNA: TGTGCCAGCAGCCTGGGGCGGGGGTATAGCTCCTACGAGCAGTACTTC. Encoded protein: CASSLGRGYSSYEQYF.

This clonotype came up a few times. V and J are TRBV6-2 or TRBV6-3 and TRBJ1-1; maybe TRBD1 (6 bases). The CDR3 sequence is 16 residues long. With 3 bases removed from V and 5 bases from J, the gap between germline ends came to 19 bases. Per the germline V gene, CDR1 is MNHEY and CDR2 is SVGEGT. CDR3 amino acids: CASSYLGRKRGTEAFF. Here the CDR3 DNA reads TGTGCCAGCAGTTATCTTGGTCGGAAAAGGGGGACTGAAGCTTTCTTT.

The chain joins TRBV14 to TRBJ2-1; TRBD2 is a possible D gene (5 bases). Germline V gene sequence: CDR1 SGHDN, CDR2 FVKESK. V lost 1 base and J 5 bases, leaving 6 bases between the germline ends. CDR3 length equals 13 residues. CDR3 nucleotides: TGTGCCAGCAGCCAAGGACTAAACAATGAGCAGTTCTTC. This sequence encodes CASSQGLNNEQFF. Full variable domain (remainder filled in from reference TRBV14 and TRBJ2-1): EAGVTQFPSHSVIEKGQTVTLRCDPISGHDNLYWYRRVMGKEIKFLLHFVKESKQDESGMPNNRFLAERTGGTYSTLKVQPAELEDSGVYFCASSQGLNNEQFFGPGTRLTVL.

This rearrangement joins TRBV28 to TRBJ1-2; 7 nucleotides line up with TRBD1. The CDR3 has 13 residues. V was clipped by 6 bases and J by 8 bases; unmatched bases: 9. Germline loops: CDR1 MDHEN, CDR2 SYDVKM. CDR3 sequence: CASSRDRVLGYTF. The CDR3 region has the DNA TGTGCCAGCAGCCGAGACAGGGTCCTCGGCTACACCTTC.

This clonotype was detected many times. The chain is built from TRBV11-2 and TRBJ2-1; 13 bases map to TRBD2. Germline-derived CDR1 and CDR2 are SGHAT and FQNNGV. The length of the CDR3 is 15 residues. Trimming took 5 bases from V and 7 from J; bases not matched to a gene: 5. The CDR3 coding sequence is TGTGCCAGCAGCCCAGCGACTAGCGGGAGGAATGAGCAGTTCTTC. Its protein is CASSPATSGRNEQFF. Combining the CDR3 with reference TRBV11-2 and TRBJ2-1 gives the whole variable domain EAGVAQSPRYKIIEKRQSVAFWCNPISGHATLYWYQQILGQGPKLLIQFQNNGVVDDSQLPKDRFSAERLKGVDSTLKIQPAKLEDSAVYLCASSPATSGRNEQFFGPGTRLTVL.

This clonotype was observed many times. V is TRBV11-1 and J is TRBJ2-3, with 7 bases aligning to TRBD2. The trim removed 3 bases at V and 4 bases at J, leaving 16 bases unmatched. CDR1 and CDR2 from the germline V gene are SGHAT and FQDESV (reference sequence). This CDR3 comprises 18 residues. CDR3 amino acids: CASSFLGGRIVGADTQYF. DNA for the CDR3: TGTGCCAGCAGCTTCCTTGGCGGGAGAATAGTCGGCGCAGATACGCAGTATTTT.

The gene calls are TRBV29-1 and TRBJ1-6; 9 bases are a match to TRBD1. The CDR3 spans 14 residues. CDR1 is SQVTM and CDR2 is ANQGSEA in the germline V gene. CDR3 in amino acids: CSRDLGTGTSPLHF. In DNA, the CDR3 is TGCAGTCGAGACCTCGGGACAGGGACGTCACCCCTCCACTTT.

This clonotype was detected once. The gene calls are TRBV7-2 and TRBJ1-5; TRBD1 is a possible D gene (6 bases). The germline gives CDR1 SGHTA, CDR2 FQGNSA. The CDR3 contains 15 residues. V was clipped by 5 bases and J by 3 bases, with 14 bases between them. CDR3 protein: CASSTQTGNNQPQHF. In DNA, the CDR3 is TGTGCCAGCAGCACTCAGACAGGCAACAATCAGCCCCAGCATTTT. The full variable domain, completed using reference TRBV7-2 and TRBJ1-5, is GAGVSQSPSNKVTEKGKDVELRCDPISGHTALYWYRQSLGQGLEFLIYFQGNSAPDKSGLPSDRFSAERTGGSVSTLTIQRTQQEDSAVYLCASSTQTGNNQPQHFGDGTRLSIL.

This clonotype was recorded many times. The chain couples TRBV7-2 to TRBJ2-5; no clear D gene. Germline-derived CDR1 and CDR2 are SGHTA and FQGNSA. This CDR3 spans 17 amino acids. Trimming took 3 bases from V and 4 from J, leaving 21 bases between them. CDR3 protein: CASSFAPGGNRRETQYF. The CDR3 nucleotides are TGTGCCAGCAGCTTCGCCCCCGGCGGCAATCGGCGAGAGACCCAGTACTTC.

The rearrangement uses TRBV13 and TRBJ2-7; no clear D gene. The germline V gene has CDR1 PRHDT and CDR2 FYEKMQ (reference sequence). The CDR3 is made up of 12 amino acids. V gave up 4 bases and J gave up 6 bases, with 10 bases separating them. The CDR3 here is CASSSSLGEQYF. The CDR3, as DNA: TGTGCCAGCAGCTCGAGTCTGGGCGAGCAGTACTTC.

A few counts support this clonotype. This chain uses TRBV6-6 with TRBJ1-2, with 7 nucleotides matching TRBD1. The CDR3 runs to 13 residues. Trimming at V came to 5 bases and at J to 4 bases, leaving 4 bases not matched to a gene. Germline V lookup: CDR1 MNHNY, CDR2 SVGAGI (reference sequence). Here the CDR3 reads CASSRGQAYGYTF. CDR3 sequence (DNA): TGTGCCAGCAGTCGAGGACAGGCCTATGGCTACACCTTC.

This clonotype was counted a few times. This CDR3 reads CASSLQQNYGYTF. CDR3 nucleotides: TGTGCCAGCAGCTTGCAGCAAAACTATGGCTACACCTTC. V and J are TRBV7-2 and TRBJ1-2, with D uncertain. This CDR3 contains 13 residues. V was pared by 3 bases and J by 2 bases, with 7 bases between. In germline, CDR1 is SGHTA, CDR2 FQGNSA.

This clonotype has just a few counts. The CDR3 DNA follows: TGTGCCAGCAGTACACGGACTAGCCGGGGTGAGCAGTTCTTC. Protein: CASSTRTSRGEQFF. The chain carries TRBV27 and TRBJ2-1, with 8 bases fitting TRBD2. The germline CDR1 and CDR2 sequences are MNHEY and SMNVEV (reference sequence). CDR3 size: 14 residues. V lost 5 bases, J lost 9 bases, and 9 bases stayed unmatched.

The V call is TRBV12-3 or TRBV12-4, the J call TRBJ1-3, with 7 bases lining up with TRBD1. V trimming: 10 bases; J trimming: 0 bases; junction bases outside the gene matches: 6. The CDR3 runs to 14 residues. Here the CDR3 reads CAIRQGPSGNTIYF. The CDR3 nucleotides read TGTGCCATCCGACAGGGACCCTCTGGAAACACCATATATTTT.

This clonotype turned up a few times. The chain links TRBV7-2 to TRBJ1-4; D unresolved. The CDR3 is 14 amino acids. Deletions cut 2 bases from V and 3 bases from J, with 7 bases between. The germline V gene has CDR1 SGHTA and CDR2 FQGNSA. In DNA, the CDR3 is TGTGCCAGCAGCTTACGATGGTCTAATGAAAAACTGTTTTTT. This encodes CASSLRWSNEKLFF. The entire variable domain, with the rest obtained from reference TRBV7-2 and TRBJ1-4, is as follows: GAGVSQSPSNKVTEKGKDVELRCDPISGHTALYWYRQSLGQGLEFLIYFQGNSAPDKSGLPSDRFSAERTGGSVSTLTIQRTQQEDSAVYLCASSLRWSNEKLFFGSGTQLSVL.

This clonotype was seen ten or more times. The chain is built from TRBV7-2 and TRBJ2-5; 8 bases agree with TRBD2. The CDR3 has 17 residues. The germline CDR1 and CDR2 sequences are SGHTA and FQGNSA. J was trimmed by 7 bases and V by 5 bases; bases with no gene match: 18. CDR3: CASSPGSGREGDGTQYF. The CDR3 coding sequence is TGTGCCAGCAGCCCTGGCTCGGGCCGGGAGGGGGACGGGACCCAGTACTTC.

This clonotype has more than one count but fewer than ten. The V call is TRBV28, the J call TRBJ1-5; 7 nucleotides agree with TRBD1. The CDR3 length is 18 residues. Germline trimming cut 6 bases from V and 2 bases from J; bases unmatched to any gene: 16. The germline gives CDR1 MDHEN, CDR2 SYDVKM. The CDR3 DNA sequence: TGTGCCAGCAGCCCTCGGGCAGGGGGGAGGACGGGCAATCAGCCCCAGCATTTT. Amino acids: CASSPRAGGRTGNQPQHF.

This clonotype was counted only a few times. This sequence joins TRBV12-3 or TRBV12-4 and TRBJ2-2; D is unresolved. This CDR3 region has 14 residues. The germline V and J ends were trimmed by 2 bases and 5 bases, with 9 bases remaining between them. The DNA of the CDR3 is TGTGCCAGCAGTTTAATAGTAGAAACCGGGGAGCTGTTTTTT. Translation gives CASSLIVETGELFF.

On this clonotype itself: A read error may be the cause here, since a much bigger clone is one base away. The chain is built from TRBV11-2 and TRBJ2-3, with D possibly matching TRBD1 (5 bases). The V end was cut by 5 bases, the J end by 6 bases, with 9 bases between. The germline CDR1 and CDR2 sequences are SGHAT and FQNNGV. CDR3 length: 12 amino acids. In DNA, the CDR3 is TGTGCCAGCAGCAATAAGGGGGATACGCAGTATTTT. Translating it yields CASSNKGDTQYF.

The gene calls are TRBV20-1 and TRBJ1-1; D is unclear. This CDR3 comprises 13 residues. V was shortened by 5 bases and J by 6 bases, with 16 bases between the two germline ends. The germline gives CDR1 DFQATT, CDR2 SNEGSKA (reference sequence). CDR3 amino acids: CSAPLSTTAEAFF. The CDR3 DNA is TGCAGTGCTCCCCTTTCTACCACAGCTGAAGCTTTCTTT.